This TCR delta chain was sequenced in a study of DNA immune sequencing with unique molecular identifiers (dated by TCRdb to the early 2020s). With respect to the entire study: gammadelta T cells were enriched from buffy coats using immunomagnetic cell separation, and their genomic DNA was sequenced. gammadelta T cells were enriched from PBMC of approximately nine healthy individuals by fluorescence-activated cell sorting. In the comparison of enriched versus non-enriched samples, 85 to 100 ng of enriched gammadelta T-cell DNA and about 0.98 ug of non-enriched PBMC DNA were sequenced. The study developed and validated an ultrasensitive DNA-based TRD repertoire sequencing method using PCR-introduced unique molecular identifiers. The method was checked using synthetic reference molecules and blood samples from healthy people. Healthy individuals were used as donors, and sorted peripheral blood gammadelta T cells were profiled from under 12 of these donors. Broader findings and caveats from the paper: The primer-based approach is unable to detect novel TRD sequences that the primers do not target. Among clonotypes from healthy donors, the most common TRD rearrangement was TRDV2 paired with TRDJ1. TRD repertoire diversity varied between healthy donors, with several donors highly oligoclonal where top 5 clonotypes exceeded half of productive molecules.

The library came from multiplex PCR. A 32-plex assay, with primers for all 8 TRDV and 4 TRDJ genes spanning the CDR3, was used to amplify the genomic DNA. During around 3 cycles of barcoding PCR, a 12-nucleotide UMI was attached, and a second PCR using Illumina adapter primers followed. AMPure XP beads were used for library purification, and library quality was checked on a Fragment Analyzer with the HS NGS Fragment kit. Sequencing was run on an Illumina MiniSeq mid-output kit with around 20% PhiX and 150 cycles of paired-end reads. In the authors' own workflow: MIGEC version 1.2.9 was used to process the reads, grouping reads by UMI and building error-corrected consensus sequences. For post-processing, modified scripts from VDJtools version 1.2.1 were used together with the tcR R package. Identical DNA sequences were merged into single rows after TCRdb reprocessed the public reads with CATT. The V and J calls reflect TCRdb's pipeline rather than the authors' work. The sample table records roughly 1,400 delta-chain clones; around 12% of these occur just once. The ten biggest clones cover around 52% of the sample.

The CDR1 and CDR2 encoded by the germline V gene are GEAIGNYY and EKD. Spanning cysteine to phenylalanine, the CDR3 consists of 17 amino acids. Of the read, only the CDR3 DNA is kept; its 51 bases are in frame from base 1. On this clone: Its antigen is not yet known. It is likely a read error: a sequence one base away is far more abundant. The same CDR3 can be traced to other DNA sequences in this sample.

The V gene is TRDV2 and the J gene is TRDJ1; the junction holds 11 bases that match TRDD3. Sequenced sample: gamma-delta T cells enriched from blood buffy coat, or unenriched PBMCs (not recorded which). The clonotype comes from a human donor in good health. This receptor has the CDR3 CACDTVGGYASTDKLIF. Here is the DNA: TGTGCCTGTGACACCGTTGGGGGATACGCCTCCACCGATAAACTCATCTTC.